This TCR beta chain was sequenced during a study of cytomegalovirus exposure and HLA in healthy donors. In the case of this clone: Its antigen is unknown.

Primers for the PCR totalled 60 Vbeta and 13 Jbeta. Sequenced by immunoSEQ multiplex PCR; TCRdb stores in-frame clones only, minus some. The table lists hundreds of thousands of clones, more than 60% of them singletons, with around 2.9% in the top ten. Findings and caveats of the study: The later analysis indicated that the majority of CMV-associated TCR beta chains appeared HLA-restricted.

Germline values: CDR1 SGHKS, CDR2 YYEKEE (reference sequence). This CDR3 has 19 residues. Losses at the gene ends were 5 bases for V and 3 bases for J; bases not matched to a gene: 19. The source is a woman aged 60 to 75 in good health and CMV-seropositive. The V gene is TRBV5-5, the J gene TRBJ2-2, with 7 bases identical to TRBD1. Sequencing input: PBMCs. The DNA for the CDR3 is TGTGCCAGCAGTGATAATCGACAGGGCCCCCTGGGGTACACCGGGGAGCTGTTTTTT. Its protein product is CASSDNRQGPLGYTGELFF.